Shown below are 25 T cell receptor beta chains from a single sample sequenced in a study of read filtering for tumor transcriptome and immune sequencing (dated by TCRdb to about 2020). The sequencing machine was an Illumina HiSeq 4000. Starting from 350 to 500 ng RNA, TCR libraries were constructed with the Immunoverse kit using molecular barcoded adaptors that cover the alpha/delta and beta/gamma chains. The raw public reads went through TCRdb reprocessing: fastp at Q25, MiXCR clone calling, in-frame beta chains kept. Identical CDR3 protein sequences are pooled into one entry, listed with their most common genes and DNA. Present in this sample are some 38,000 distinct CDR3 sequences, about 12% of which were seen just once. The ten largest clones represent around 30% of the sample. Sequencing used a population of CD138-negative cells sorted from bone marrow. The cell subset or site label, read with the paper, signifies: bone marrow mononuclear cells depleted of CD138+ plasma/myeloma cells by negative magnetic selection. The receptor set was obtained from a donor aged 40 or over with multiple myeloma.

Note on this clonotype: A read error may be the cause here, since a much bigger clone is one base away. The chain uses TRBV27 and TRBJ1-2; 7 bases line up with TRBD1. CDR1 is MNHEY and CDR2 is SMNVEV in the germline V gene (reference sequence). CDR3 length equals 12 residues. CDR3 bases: TGTGCCGGCAGTGGGGGGACAGATGGCTACACCTTC. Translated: CAGSGGTDGYTF.

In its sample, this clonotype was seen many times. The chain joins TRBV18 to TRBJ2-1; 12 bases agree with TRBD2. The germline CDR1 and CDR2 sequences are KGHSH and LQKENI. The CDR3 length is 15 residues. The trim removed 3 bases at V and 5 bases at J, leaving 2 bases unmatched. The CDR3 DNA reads TGTGCCAGCTCACCCGGACTAGCGGGGAACAATGAGCAGTTCTTC. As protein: CASSPGLAGNNEQFF.

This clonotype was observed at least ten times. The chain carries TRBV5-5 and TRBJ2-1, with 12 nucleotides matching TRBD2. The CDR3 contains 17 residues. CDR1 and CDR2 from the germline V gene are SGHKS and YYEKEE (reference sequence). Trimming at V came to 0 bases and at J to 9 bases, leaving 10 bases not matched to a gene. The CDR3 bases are TGTGCCAGCAGCTTGGCCTCCCTAGCGGGGGGGGCCACTGAGCAGTTCTTC. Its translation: CASSLASLAGGATEQFF.

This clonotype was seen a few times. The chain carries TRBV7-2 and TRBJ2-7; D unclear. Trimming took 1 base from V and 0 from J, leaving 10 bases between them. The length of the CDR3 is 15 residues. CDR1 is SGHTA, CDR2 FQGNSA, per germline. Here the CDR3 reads CASSLGTAGSYEQYF. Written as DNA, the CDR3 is TGTGCCAGCAGCTTAGGGACCGCTGGCTCCTACGAGCAGTACTTC.

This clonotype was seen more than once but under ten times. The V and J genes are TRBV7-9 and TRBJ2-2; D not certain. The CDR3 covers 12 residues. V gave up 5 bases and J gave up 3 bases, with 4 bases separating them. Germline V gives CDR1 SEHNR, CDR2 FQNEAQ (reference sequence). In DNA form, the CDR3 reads TGTGCCAGCAGCCCTTACACCGGGGAGCTGTTTTTT. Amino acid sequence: CASSPYTGELFF.

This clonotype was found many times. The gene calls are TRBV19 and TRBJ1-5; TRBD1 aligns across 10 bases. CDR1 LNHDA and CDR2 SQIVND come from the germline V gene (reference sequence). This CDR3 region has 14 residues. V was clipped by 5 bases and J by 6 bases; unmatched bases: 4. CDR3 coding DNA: TGTGCCAGTAGTCCAGGACAGGGGGGTCAGCCCCAGCATTTT. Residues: CASSPGQGGQPQHF.

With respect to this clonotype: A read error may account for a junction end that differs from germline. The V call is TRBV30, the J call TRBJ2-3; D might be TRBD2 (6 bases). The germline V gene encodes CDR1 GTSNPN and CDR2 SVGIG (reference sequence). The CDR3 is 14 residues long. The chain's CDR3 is CAWRRSTSTDMQYF. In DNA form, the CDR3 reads TGTGCCTGGAGAAGGAGTACTAGCACAGATATGCAGTATTTT.

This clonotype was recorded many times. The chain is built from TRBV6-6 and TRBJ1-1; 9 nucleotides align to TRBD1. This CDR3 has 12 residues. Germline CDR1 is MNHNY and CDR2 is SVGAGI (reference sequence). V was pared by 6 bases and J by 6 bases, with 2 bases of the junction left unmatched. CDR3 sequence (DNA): TGTGCCAGCAGCCGACAGGGGGCTGAAGCTTTCTTT. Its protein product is CASSRQGAEAFF.

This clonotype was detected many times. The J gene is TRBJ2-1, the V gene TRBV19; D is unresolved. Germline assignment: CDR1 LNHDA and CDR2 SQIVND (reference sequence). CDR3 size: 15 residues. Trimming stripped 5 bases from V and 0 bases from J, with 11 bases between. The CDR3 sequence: CASSPIEVSYNEQFF. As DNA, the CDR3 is TGTGCCAGTAGTCCCATCGAGGTCTCCTACAATGAGCAGTTCTTC.

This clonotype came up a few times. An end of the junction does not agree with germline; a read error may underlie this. The CDR3 loop is CSAKTGGREQNF. CDR3 nucleotide sequence: TGCAGTGCCAAGACAGGGGGCCGCGAGCAGAACTTC. The chain recombines TRBV20-1 with TRBJ2-7; 10 nucleotides agree with TRBD1. CDR3 length: 12 amino acids. The germline V gene encodes CDR1 DFQATT and CDR2 SNEGSKA (reference sequence).

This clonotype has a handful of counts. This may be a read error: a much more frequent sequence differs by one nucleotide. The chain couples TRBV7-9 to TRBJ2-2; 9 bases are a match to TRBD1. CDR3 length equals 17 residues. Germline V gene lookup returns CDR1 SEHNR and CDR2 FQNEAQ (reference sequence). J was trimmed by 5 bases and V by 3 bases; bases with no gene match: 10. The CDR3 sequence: CASSFPSRQGDTGELFF. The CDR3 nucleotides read TGTGCCAGCAGCTTCCCTTCCAGACAGGGGGATACCGGGGAGCTGTTTTTT.

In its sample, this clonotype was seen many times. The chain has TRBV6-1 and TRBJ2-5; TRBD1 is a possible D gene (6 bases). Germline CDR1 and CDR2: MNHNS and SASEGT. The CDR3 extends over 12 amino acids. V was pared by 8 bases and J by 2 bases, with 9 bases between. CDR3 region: CASGQTQETQYF. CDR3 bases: TGTGCCAGCGGACAGACTCAAGAGACCCAGTACTTC.

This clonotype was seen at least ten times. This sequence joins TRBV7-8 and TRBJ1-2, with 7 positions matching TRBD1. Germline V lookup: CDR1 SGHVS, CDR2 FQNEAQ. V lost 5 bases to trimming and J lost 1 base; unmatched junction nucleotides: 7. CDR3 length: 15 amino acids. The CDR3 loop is CASSPRTGVNYGYTF. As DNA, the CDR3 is TGTGCCAGCAGCCCAAGGACAGGAGTTAACTATGGCTACACCTTC.

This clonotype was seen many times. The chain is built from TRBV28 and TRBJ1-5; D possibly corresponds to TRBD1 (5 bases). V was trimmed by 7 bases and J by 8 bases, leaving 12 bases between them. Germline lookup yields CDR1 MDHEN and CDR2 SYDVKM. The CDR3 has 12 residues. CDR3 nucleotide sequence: TGTGCCAGCAATCAGGGCTGGGAGCCCCAGCATTTT. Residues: CASNQGWEPQHF.

As DNA, the CDR3 is TGCAGCGTTGAAGATCGGAGGACAGGTACGTTGGAGCAGTACTTC. It is translated as CSVEDRRTGTLEQYF. This chain links TRBV29-1 with TRBJ2-7; TRBD1 aligns across 7 bases. The CDR3 totals 15 residues. CDR1 and CDR2 from the germline V gene are SQVTM and ANQGSEA. J gave up 7 bases and V 0 bases, and 12 bases lay outside the gene matches.

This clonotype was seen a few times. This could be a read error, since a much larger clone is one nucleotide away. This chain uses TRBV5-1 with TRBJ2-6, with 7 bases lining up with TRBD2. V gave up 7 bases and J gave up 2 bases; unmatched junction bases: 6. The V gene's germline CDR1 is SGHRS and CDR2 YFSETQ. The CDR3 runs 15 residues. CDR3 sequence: CASAGGGPGANVLTF. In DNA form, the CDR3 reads TGCGCCAGCGCAGGCGGGGGTCCTGGGGCCAACGTCCTGACTTTC. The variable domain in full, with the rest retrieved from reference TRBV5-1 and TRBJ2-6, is KAGVTQTPRYLIKTRGQQVTLSCSPISGHRSVSWYQQTPGQGLQFLFEYFSETQRNKGNFPGRFSGRQFSNSRSEMNVSTLELGDSALYLCASAGGGPGANVLTFGAGSRLTVL.

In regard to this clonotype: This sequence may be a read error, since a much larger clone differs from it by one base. The CDR3 reads CASSYSRRVPAGDTGELFF. The DNA of the CDR3 is TGTGCCAGCAGTTACTCTCGCCGGGTGCCAGCGGGGGACACCGGGGAGCTGTTTTTT. The chain has TRBV6-2 or TRBV6-3 and TRBJ2-2; the match to TRBD2 covers 8 bases. The germline V gene encodes CDR1 MNHEY and CDR2 SVGEGT. Losses at the gene ends were 0 bases for V and 3 bases for J; bases not matched to a gene: 12. This CDR3 has 19 residues.

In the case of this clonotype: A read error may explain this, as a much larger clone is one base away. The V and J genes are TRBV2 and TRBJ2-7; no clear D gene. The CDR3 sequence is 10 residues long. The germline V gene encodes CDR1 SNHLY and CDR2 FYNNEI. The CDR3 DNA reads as TGTGCCAGCGCGAAGTACGAGAAGTACTTC. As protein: CASAKYEKYF.

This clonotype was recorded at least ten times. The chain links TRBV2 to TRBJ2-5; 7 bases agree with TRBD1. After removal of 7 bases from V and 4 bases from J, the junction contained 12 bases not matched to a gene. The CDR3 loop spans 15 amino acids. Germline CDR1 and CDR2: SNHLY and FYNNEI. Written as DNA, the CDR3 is TGTGCCAGCAAACGAACAGGGGCGGTTAGAGAGACCCAGTACTTC. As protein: CASKRTGAVRETQYF.

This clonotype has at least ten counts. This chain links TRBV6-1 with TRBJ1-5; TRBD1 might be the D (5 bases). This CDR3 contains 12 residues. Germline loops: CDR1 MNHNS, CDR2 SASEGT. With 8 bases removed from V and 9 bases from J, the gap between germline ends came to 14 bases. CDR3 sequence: CASRRGDRPQHF. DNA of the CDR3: TGTGCCAGCCGCCGGGGGGATCGGCCCCAGCATTTT.

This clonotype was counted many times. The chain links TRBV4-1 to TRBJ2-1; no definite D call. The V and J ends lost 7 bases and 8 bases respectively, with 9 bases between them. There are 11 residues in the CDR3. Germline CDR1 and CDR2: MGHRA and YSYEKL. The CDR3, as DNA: TGCGCCAGCACCGATTTATATGAGCAGTTCTTC. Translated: CASTDLYEQFF.

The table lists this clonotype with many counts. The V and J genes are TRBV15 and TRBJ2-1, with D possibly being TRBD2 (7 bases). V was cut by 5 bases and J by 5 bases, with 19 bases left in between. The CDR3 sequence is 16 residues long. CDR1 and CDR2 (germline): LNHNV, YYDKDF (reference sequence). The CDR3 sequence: CATSPRGGGRNNEQFF. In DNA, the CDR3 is TGTGCCACCAGCCCGAGGGGAGGGGGAAGGAACAATGAGCAGTTCTTC.

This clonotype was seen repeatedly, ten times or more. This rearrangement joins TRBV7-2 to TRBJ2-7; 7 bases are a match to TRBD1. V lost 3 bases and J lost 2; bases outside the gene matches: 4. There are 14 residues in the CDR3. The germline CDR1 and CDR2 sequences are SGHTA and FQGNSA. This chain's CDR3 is CASSLRQGPYEQYF. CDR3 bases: TGTGCCAGCAGCTTGCGACAGGGCCCCTACGAGCAGTACTTC.

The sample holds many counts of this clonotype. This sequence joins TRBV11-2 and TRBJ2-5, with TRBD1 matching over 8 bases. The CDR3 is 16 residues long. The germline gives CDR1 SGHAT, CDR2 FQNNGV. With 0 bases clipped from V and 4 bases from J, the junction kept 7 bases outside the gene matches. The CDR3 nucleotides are TGTGCCAGCAGCTTAGAAGGGCAGGGGGCCTCAGAGACCCAGTACTTC. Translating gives CASSLEGQGASETQYF.

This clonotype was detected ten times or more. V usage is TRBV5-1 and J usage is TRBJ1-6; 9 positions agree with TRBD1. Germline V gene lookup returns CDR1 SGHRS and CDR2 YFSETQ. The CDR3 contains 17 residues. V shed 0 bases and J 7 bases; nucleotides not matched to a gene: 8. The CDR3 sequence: CASSLEGTGRQNSPLHF. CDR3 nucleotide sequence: TGCGCCAGCAGCTTGGAAGGGACAGGGCGTCAGAATTCACCCCTCCACTTT.